The rows below give T cell receptor beta chains drawn from one sample of a study of neurological immune-mediated disorders. One entry per CDR3 protein results from TCRdb running MiXCR on the 5' RACE reads. The data show 80,000 to 85,000 distinct CDR3 sequences, 2.6% seen once. The specimen sequenced was PBMCs. The receptors were sampled from a woman aged 30 to 39 with multiple sclerosis. Each CDR3 is given with its conserved first and last residue. The D gene is left open where the match is weak. Clone size, where shown, is once, few, many, or a class for clones that have expanded.

>TRBJ2-7|NA|many|TRBV4-2
TGTGCCAGCAGCCAAGAAACTAGCTACGAGCAGTACTTC
CASSQETSYEQYF
>TRBJ1-5|TRBD1|many|TRBV4-3
TGCGCCAGCAGCCAAGATAGCAGGGGGGGAAGGGGCAATCAGCCCCAGCATTTT
CASSQDSRGGRGNQPQHF
>TRBJ2-1|NA|many|TRBV20-1
TGCAGTCTGAGGGGGGGGGATTTCAATGAGCAGTTCTTC
CSLRGGDFNEQFF
>TRBJ1-1|TRBD1|many|TRBV5-1
TGCGCCAGCAGCTTGTCAGGGGGCGATGGAGCTTTCTTT
CASSLSGGDGAFF
>TRBJ2-7|TRBD2|many|TRBV20-1
TGCAGCGCGCGTTCAGCGGGGTCCTACGAGCAGTACTTC
CSARSAGSYEQYF
>TRBJ2-2|TRBD1|many|TRBV29-1
TGCAGCGTTGAGTGGGGACAGGGAGGCACCGGGGAGCTGTTTTTT
CSVEWGQGGTGELFF
>TRBJ2-2|NA|few|TRBV7-9
TGTGCCAGCAGCCTGGCAGGGATGAACACCGGGGAGCTGTTTTTT
CASSLAGMNTGELFF
>TRBJ2-5|NA|medium-sized|TRBV9
TGTGCCAGCAGCGTCGCCCGGGACGGGAACCAAGAGACCCAGTACTTC
CASSVARDGNQETQYF
>TRBJ2-1|TRBD2|many|TRBV20-1
TGCAGTGCTAGTGACGCGACTAGCGGACTCAATGAGCAGTTCTTC
CSASDATSGLNEQFF
>TRBJ2-7|TRBD1|many|TRBV12-3/TRBV12-4
TGTGCCAGCAGTACCCGGAGGACAGGGGAGTTCGAGCAGTACTTC
CASSTRRTGEFEQYF
>TRBJ2-7|TRBD1|NA|TRBV18
TGTGCCAGCTCACCATCGGGACAGGGAACCTACGAGCAGTACTTC
CASSPSGQGTYEQYF
>TRBJ2-1|TRBD2|many|TRBV5-1
TGCGCCAGCAGCTTGGAGGCGGGAGGTTACAATGAGCAGTTCTTC
CASSLEAGGYNEQFF
>TRBJ2-1|TRBD2|many|TRBV12-3/TRBV12-4
TGTGCCAGTCGACTAGCGGGAGATGAGTTCTTC
CASRLAGDEFF
>TRBJ2-7|TRBD2|many|TRBV20-1
TGCAGTGCTACGAGACTAGCGGATTACTACGAGCAGTACTTC
CSATRLADYYEQYF
>TRBJ2-3|NA|many|TRBV12-3/TRBV12-4
TGTGCCAGCAGCGCTCGCACCCACGATACGCAGTATTTT
CASSARTHDTQYF
>TRBJ2-3|TRBD2|many|TRBV29-1
TGCAGCGTTGTGGCGGGAGTGACAGATACGCAGTATTTT
CSVVAGVTDTQYF